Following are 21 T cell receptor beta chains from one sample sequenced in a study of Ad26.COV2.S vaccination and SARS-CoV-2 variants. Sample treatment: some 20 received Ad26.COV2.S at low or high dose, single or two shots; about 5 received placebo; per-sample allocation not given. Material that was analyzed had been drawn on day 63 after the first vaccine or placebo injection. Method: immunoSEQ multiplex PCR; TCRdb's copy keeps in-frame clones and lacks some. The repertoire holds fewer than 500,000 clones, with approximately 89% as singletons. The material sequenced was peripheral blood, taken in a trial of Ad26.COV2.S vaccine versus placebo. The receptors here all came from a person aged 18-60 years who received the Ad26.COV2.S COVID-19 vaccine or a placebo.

The CDR3 reads CASSAYRGAGETQYF. CDR3 DNA: TGTGCCAGCAGCGCCTATCGGGGGGCGGGGGAGACCCAGTACTTC. V usage is TRBV7-2 and J usage is TRBJ2-5; possible D gene TRBD2, 7 bases. The ends were cut back, 5 bases at V and 5 bases at J, with 18 bases in the middle. This CDR3 has 15 residues. Germline CDR1 SGHTA, CDR2 FQGNSA.

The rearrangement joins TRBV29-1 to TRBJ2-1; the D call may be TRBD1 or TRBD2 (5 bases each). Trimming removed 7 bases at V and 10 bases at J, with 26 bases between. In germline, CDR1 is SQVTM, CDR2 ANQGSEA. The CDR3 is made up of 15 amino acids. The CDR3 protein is CSAQAHASFRGEQFF. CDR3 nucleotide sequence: TGCAGCGCACAGGCTCATGCATCTTTCAGAGGGGAGCAGTTCTTC.

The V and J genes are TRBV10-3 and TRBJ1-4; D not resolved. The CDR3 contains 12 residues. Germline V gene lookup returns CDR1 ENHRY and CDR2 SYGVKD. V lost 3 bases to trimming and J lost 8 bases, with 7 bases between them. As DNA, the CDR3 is TGTGCCATCAGTGACATGGGAGAAAAACTGTTTTTT. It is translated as CAISDMGEKLFF.

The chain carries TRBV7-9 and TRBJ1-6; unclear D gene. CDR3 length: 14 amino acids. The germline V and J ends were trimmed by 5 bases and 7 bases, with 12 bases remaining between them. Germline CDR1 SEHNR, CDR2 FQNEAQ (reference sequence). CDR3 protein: CASSLRGENSPLHF. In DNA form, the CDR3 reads TGTGCCAGCAGCCTCCGGGGTGAGAATTCACCCCTCCACTTT.

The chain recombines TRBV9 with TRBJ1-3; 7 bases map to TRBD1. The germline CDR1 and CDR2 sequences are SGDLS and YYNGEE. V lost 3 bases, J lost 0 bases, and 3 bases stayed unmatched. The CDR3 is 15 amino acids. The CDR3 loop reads CASSGDSYSGNTIYF. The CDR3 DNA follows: TGTGCCAGCAGCGGGGACAGTTACTCTGGAAACACCATATATTTT.

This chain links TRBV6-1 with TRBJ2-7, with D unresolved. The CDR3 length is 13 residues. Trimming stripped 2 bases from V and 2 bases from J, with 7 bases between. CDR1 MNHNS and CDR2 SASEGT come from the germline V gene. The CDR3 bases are TGTGCCAGCAGTGAACGGGTACCCTACGAGCAGTACGTC. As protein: CASSERVPYEQYV.

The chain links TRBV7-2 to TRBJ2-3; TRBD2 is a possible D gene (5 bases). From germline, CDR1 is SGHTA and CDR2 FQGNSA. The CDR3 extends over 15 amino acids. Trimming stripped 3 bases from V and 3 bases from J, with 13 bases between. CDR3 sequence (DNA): TGTGCCAGCAGCTTGGGCCAGCGAGGGACAGATACGCAGTATTTT. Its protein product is CASSLGQRGTDTQYF.

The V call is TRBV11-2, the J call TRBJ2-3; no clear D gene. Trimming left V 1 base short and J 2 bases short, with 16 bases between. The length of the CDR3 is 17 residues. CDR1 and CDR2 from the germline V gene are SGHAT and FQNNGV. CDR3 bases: TGTGCCAGCAGCTTAGGAGTGTGGGCAGACCCCACAGATACGCAGTATTTT. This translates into CASSLGVWADPTDTQYF.

CDR3 residues: CASSEGVPFFQPQHF. The CDR3 bases are TGTGCCAGCAGTGAAGGAGTTCCGTTTTTTCAGCCCCAGCATTTT. The chain employs TRBV6-1 and TRBJ1-5, with D unresolved. Germline values: CDR1 MNHNS, CDR2 SASEGT. Trimming shortened V by 1 base and J by 6 bases, and 13 bases separated the two germline ends. CDR3 length: 15 amino acids.

This CDR3 reads CASSLGSFSYEQYF. The DNA of the CDR3 is TGTGCCAGCTCACTGGGGTCCTTCTCCTACGAGCAGTACTTC. This rearrangement joins TRBV18 to TRBJ2-7; no clear D. The ends were cut back, 4 bases at V and 0 bases at J, with 10 bases in the middle. The CDR3 is 14 amino acids. In germline, CDR1 is KGHSH, CDR2 LQKENI. Complete variable domain (other parts from reference TRBV18 and TRBJ2-7): NAGVMQNPRHLVRRRGQEARLRCSPMKGHSHVYWYRQLPEEGLKFMVYLQKENIIDESGMPKERFSAEFPKEGPSILRIQQVVRGDSAAYFCASSLGSFSYEQYFGPGTRLTVT.

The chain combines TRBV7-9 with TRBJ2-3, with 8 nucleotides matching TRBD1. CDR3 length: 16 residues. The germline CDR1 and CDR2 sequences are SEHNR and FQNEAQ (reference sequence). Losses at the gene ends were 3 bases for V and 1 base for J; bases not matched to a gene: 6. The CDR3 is CASSFAGTGGTDTQYF. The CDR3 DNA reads TGTGCCAGCAGCTTTGCCGGGACAGGAGGCACAGATACGCAGTATTTT.

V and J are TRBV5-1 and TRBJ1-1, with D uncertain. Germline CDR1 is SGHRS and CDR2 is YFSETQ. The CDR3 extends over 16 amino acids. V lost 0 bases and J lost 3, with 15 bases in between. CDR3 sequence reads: CASSLDGEASYTEAFF. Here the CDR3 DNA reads TGCGCCAGCAGCTTGGATGGGGAAGCGTCGTACACTGAAGCTTTCTTT.

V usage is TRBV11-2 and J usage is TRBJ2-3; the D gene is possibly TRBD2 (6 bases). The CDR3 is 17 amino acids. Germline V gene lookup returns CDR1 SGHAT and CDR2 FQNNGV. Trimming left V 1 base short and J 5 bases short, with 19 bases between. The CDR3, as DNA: TGTGCCAGCAGCTTAGGTCCTAGCGCTACCCTCGGAGATACGCAGTATTTT. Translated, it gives CASSLGPSATLGDTQYF.

In nucleotides, the CDR3 is TGTGCCAGCAGCGATCGGGACAGGGGGAACCCATATGGCTACACCTTC. Protein product: CASSDRDRGNPYGYTF. This chain connects TRBV21-1 to TRBJ1-2; TRBD1, the D gene given by the table, was not confirmed from the DNA. TRBV21-1 is a documented pseudogene. The CDR3 has 16 amino acids.

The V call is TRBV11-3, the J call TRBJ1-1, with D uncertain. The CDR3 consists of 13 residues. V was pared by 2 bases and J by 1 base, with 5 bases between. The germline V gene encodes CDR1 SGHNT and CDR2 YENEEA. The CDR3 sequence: CASSLQRNTEAFF. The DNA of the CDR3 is TGTGCCAGCAGCTTACAGCGGAACACTGAAGCTTTCTTT.

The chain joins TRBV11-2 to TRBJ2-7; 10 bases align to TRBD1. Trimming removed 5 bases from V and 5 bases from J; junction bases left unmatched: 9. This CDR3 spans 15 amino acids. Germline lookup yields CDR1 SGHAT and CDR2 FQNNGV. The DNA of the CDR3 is TGTGCCAGCAGCACTCGGACAGGGGGTTGGGACGAGCAGTACGTC. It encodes CASSTRTGGWDEQYV.

Here the CDR3 DNA reads TGTGCCAGCAGTGATGGTAATGAAAAACTGTTTTTT. This sequence encodes CASSDGNEKLFF. This chain links TRBV12-3 or TRBV12-4 with TRBJ1-4; no clear D gene. Trimming stripped 5 bases from V and 4 bases from J, with 5 bases between. The CDR3 runs to 12 residues.

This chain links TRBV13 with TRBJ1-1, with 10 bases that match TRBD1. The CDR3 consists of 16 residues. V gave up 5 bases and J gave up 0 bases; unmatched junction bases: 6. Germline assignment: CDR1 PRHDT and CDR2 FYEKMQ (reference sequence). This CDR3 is CASSVDRGRMNTEAFF. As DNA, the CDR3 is TGTGCCAGCAGCGTCGACAGGGGGCGAATGAACACTGAAGCTTTCTTT. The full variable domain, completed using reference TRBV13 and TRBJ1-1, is AAGVIQSPRHLIKEKRETATLKCYPIPRHDTVYWYQQGPGQDPQFLISFYEKMQSDKGSIPDRFSAQQFSDYHSELNMSSLELGDSALYFCASSVDRGRMNTEAFFGQGTRLTVV.

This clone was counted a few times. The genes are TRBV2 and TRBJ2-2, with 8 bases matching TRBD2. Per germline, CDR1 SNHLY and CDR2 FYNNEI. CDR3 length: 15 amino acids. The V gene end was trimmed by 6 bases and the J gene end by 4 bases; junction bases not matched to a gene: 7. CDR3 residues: CASRGGLAGTGELFF. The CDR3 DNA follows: TGTGCCAGCAGGGGAGGACTAGCTGGCACCGGGGAGCTGTTTTTT.

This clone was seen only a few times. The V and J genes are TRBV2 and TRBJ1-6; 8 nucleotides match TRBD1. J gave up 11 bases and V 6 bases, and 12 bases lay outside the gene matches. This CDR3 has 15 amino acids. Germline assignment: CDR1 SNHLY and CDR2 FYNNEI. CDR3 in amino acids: CASRERTGIATPLHF. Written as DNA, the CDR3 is TGTGCCAGCAGGGAGAGGACAGGGATAGCGACACCCCTCCACTTT.

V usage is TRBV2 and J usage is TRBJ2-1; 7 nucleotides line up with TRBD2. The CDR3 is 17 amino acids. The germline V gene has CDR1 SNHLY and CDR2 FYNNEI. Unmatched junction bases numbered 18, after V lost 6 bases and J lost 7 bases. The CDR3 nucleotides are TGTGCCAGCAGCGAATACCTGGGGGGGATTTTTACGAATGAGCAGTTCTTC. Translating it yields CASSEYLGGIFTNEQFF.